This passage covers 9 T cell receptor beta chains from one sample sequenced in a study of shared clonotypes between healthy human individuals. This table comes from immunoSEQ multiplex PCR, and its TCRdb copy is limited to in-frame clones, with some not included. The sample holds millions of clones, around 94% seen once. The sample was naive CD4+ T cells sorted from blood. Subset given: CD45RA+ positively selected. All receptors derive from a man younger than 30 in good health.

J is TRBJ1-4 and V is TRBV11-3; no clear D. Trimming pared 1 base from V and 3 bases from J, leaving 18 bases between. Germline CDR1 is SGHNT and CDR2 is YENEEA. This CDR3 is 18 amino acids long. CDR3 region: CASSLGPRSLEPNEKLFF. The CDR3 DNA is TGTGCCAGCAGCTTAGGACCCAGGAGTTTAGAGCCTAATGAAAAACTGTTTTTT.

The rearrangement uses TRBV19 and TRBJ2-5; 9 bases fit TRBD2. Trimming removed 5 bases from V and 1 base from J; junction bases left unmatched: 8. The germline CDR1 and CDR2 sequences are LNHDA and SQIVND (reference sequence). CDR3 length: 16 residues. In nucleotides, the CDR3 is TGTGCCAGTAGTCCGGACGGGCGGGGGGGCCAAGAGACCCAGTACTTC. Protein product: CASSPDGRGGQETQYF.

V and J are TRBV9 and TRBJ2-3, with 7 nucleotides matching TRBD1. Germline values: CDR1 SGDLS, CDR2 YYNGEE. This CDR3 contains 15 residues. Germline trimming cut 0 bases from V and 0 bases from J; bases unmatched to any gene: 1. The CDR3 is CASSVAQGSTDTQYF. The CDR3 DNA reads TGTGCCAGCAGCGTAGCACAGGGGAGCACAGATACGCAGTATTTT.

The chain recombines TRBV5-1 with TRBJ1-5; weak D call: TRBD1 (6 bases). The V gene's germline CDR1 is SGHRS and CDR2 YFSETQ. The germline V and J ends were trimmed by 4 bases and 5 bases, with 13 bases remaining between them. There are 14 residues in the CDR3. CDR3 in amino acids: CASSLGGYDQPQHF. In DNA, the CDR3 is TGCGCCAGCAGCCTAGGGGGGTACGATCAGCCCCAGCATTTT.

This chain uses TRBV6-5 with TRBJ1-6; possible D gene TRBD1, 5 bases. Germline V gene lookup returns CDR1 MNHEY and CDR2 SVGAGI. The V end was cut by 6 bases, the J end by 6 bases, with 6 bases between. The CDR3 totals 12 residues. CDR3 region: CASSQGNSPLHF. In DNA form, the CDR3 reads TGTGCCAGCAGCCAGGGTAATTCACCCCTCCACTTT.

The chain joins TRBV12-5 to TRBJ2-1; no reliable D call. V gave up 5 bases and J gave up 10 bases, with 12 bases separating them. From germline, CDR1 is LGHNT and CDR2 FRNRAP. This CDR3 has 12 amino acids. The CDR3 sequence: CASGPPFPEQFF. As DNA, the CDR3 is TGTGCTAGTGGTCCCCCATTCCCCGAGCAGTTCTTC.

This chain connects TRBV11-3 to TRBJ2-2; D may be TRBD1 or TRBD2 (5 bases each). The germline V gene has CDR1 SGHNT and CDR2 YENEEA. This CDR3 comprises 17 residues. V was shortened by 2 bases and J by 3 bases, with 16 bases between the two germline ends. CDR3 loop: CASSLFPWGRDTGELFF. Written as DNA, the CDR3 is TGTGCCAGCAGCTTATTCCCATGGGGGAGAGACACCGGGGAGCTGTTTTTT.

This CDR3 is CASSQDDSGRVFYEQYF. The DNA for the CDR3 is TGCGCCAGCAGCCAAGACGATAGCGGGAGGGTTTTTTACGAGCAGTACTTC. The chain uses TRBV4-1 and TRBJ2-7; 11 bases fit TRBD2. This CDR3 is built from 17 residues. J lost 4 bases, V lost 0 bases, and 8 bases had no gene match. Germline CDR1 is MGHRA and CDR2 is YSYEKL.

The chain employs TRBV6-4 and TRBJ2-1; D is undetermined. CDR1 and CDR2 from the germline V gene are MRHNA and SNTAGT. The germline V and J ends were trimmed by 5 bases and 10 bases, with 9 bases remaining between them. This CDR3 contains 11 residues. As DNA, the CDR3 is TGTGCCAGCAGTAGTGGATACGAGCAGTTCTTC. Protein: CASSSGYEQFF.